Listed below are T cell receptor beta chains from one sample, sequenced in a study of patients and donors after allogeneic stem cell transplantation. TCRdb reprocessed the RT-PCR reads via MiXCR and lists one record per CDR3 protein. The sample consists of around 17,000 distinct CDR3 sequences, approximately 25% of them appearing once. Sequenced input: blood, either unsorted or a sorted T cell fraction (not recorded which). The source of these receptors is a human donor who was either an allogeneic HSCT recipient or a stem cell or donor lymphocyte infusion donor (not recorded which). It is not recorded whose cells these are; they may come from a transplant donor. Each CDR3 is given with its conserved first and last residue. D genes are given only for firm matches. Clone size is stated in some rows and not others, as once, few, many or a class when expanded.

TRBJ1-1,many,TRBV12-3/TRBV12-4,.,CASSFRVGMNTEAFF,TGTGCCAGCAGTTTCAGGGTTGGGATGAACACTGAAGCTTTCTTT
TRBJ2-1,.,TRBV18,.,CASSPSQNNEQFF,TGTGCCAGCTCACCAAGCCAAAACAATGAGCAGTTCTTC
TRBJ1-3,once,TRBV5-1,TRBD1,CASSTGTGPGNTIYF,TGCGCCAGCAGCACCGGGACAGGGCCTGGAAACACCATATATTTT
TRBJ1-3,.,TRBV7-9,.,CASSFRQLNTIYF,TGTGCCAGCAGCTTCAGACAGTTAAACACCATATATTTT
TRBJ1-5,few,TRBV15,.,CATSRGSNQPQHF,TGTGCCACCAGCAGGGGAAGCAATCAGCCCCAGCATTTT
TRBJ2-1,.,TRBV29-1,.,CSLRQTYSYNEQFF,TGCAGCTTACGGCAGACTTACTCCTACAATGAGCAGTTCTTC
TRBJ1-2,.,TRBV18,.,CASSPGTNYGYTF,TGTGCCAGCTCACCCGGCACTAACTATGGCTACACCTTC
TRBJ1-2,many,TRBV7-9,TRBD1,CASSHWDREEDYGYTF,TGTGCCAGCAGCCATTGGGACAGGGAGGAAGACTATGGCTACACCTTC
TRBJ1-5,medium-sized,TRBV7-9,.,CASSLEPGSLLHSNQPQHF,TGTGCCAGCAGCTTAGAGCCCGGGTCACTATTGCATAGCAATCAGCCCCAGCATTTT
TRBJ1-4,.,TRBV7-9,.,CASSPWGVDEKLFF,TGTGCCAGCAGCCCCTGGGGGGTAGATGAAAAACTGTTTTTT
TRBJ1-4,.,TRBV7-9,TRBD1,CASSSNDRVGEKLFF,TGTGCCAGCAGCTCTAACGACAGGGTGGGTGAAAAACTGTTTTTT
TRBJ1-6,.,TRBV30,.,CAWSVRSTGSPLHF,TGTGCCTGGAGTGTACGGTCCACGGGGTCACCCCTCCACTTT
TRBJ2-2,few,TRBV12-3/TRBV12-4,.,CASSFSLLWAVDTGELFF,TGTGCCAGCAGTTTTTCTCTGCTCTGGGCGGTCGACACCGGGGAGCTGTTTTTT
TRBJ2-4,.,TRBV20-1,TRBD1,CSAGTGENIQYF,TGCAGTGCCGGGACAGGGGAAAACATTCAGTACTTC
TRBJ1-5,.,TRBV6-5,.,CASSYEIGQPQHF,TGTGCCAGCAGTTATGAGATCGGACAGCCCCAGCATTTT
TRBJ1-5,few,TRBV6-2/TRBV6-3,.,CASSLSVGTNQPQHF,TGTGCCAGCAGCCTCTCGGTGGGGACGAATCAGCCCCAGCATTTT
TRBJ1-4,few,TRBV20-1,.,CSARKDPVEKLFF,TGCAGTGCCCGTAAAGACCCGGTTGAAAAACTGTTTTTT
TRBJ2-3,.,TRBV11-2,.,CASSFVPGSTDTQYF,TGTGCCAGCAGCTTCGTGCCAGGGAGCACAGATACGCAGTATTTT
TRBJ2-7,few,TRBV27,.,CASTLGPAIRFYEQYF,TGTGCCAGCACCCTAGGGCCGGCAATAAGGTTCTACGAGCAGTACTTC
TRBJ1-5,.,TRBV28,.,CASRPDLYSNQPQHF,TGTGCCAGCAGGCCGGACTTGTATAGCAATCAGCCCCAGCATTTT
TRBJ1-2,.,TRBV10-3,TRBD1,CAIWGQGTNYGYTF,TGTGCCATCTGGGGACAGGGGACAAACTATGGCTACACCTTC
TRBJ2-1,.,TRBV6-2/TRBV6-3,TRBD2,CASSYPGFTLAASGNEQFF,TGTGCCAGCAGTTACCCGGGCTTTACCCTAGCGGCCTCGGGCAATGAGCAGTTCTTC
TRBJ1-6,medium-sized,TRBV20-1,TRBD1,CSATGQGDSPLHF,TGCAGTGCTACCGGACAGGGGGATTCACCCCTCCACTTT
TRBJ2-7,.,TRBV9,.,CASSGAGYEQYF,TGTGCCAGCAGCGGGGCAGGCTACGAGCAGTACTTC
TRBJ2-3,few,TRBV28,.,CASSPPGVLADTQYF,TGTGCCAGCAGTCCCCCGGGGGTCCTAGCAGATACGCAGTATTTT
TRBJ1-5,.,TRBV10-3,.,CAISPRGGNQPQHF,TGTGCCATCAGTCCCCGAGGGGGCAATCAGCCCCAGCATTTT
TRBJ1-4,.,TRBV7-2,TRBD1,CASSLTGVFNEKLFF,TGTGCCAGCAGCCTAACAGGGGTCTTTAATGAAAAACTGTTTTTT
TRBJ1-1,few,TRBV5-1,.,CASRVSGDAYPLF,TGCGCCAGCCGAGTCTCCGGCGACGCTTACCCTCTGTTT
TRBJ2-1,.,TRBV29-1,TRBD2,CSVGGGRGYNEQFF,TGCAGCGTTGGAGGCGGGAGGGGGTACAATGAGCAGTTCTTC
TRBJ1-6,.,TRBV20-1,.,CSASGELGSPLHF,TGCAGTGCTAGTGGGGAACTAGGGTCACCCCTCCACTTT
TRBJ1-2,.,TRBV5-1,TRBD1,CASSLSRQGIGGYTF,TGCGCCAGCAGCTTGAGCCGACAGGGCATTGGGGGCTACACCTTC
TRBJ1-5,.,TRBV2,TRBD1,CASSGQGDSNQPQHF,TGTGCCAGCAGCGGACAGGGAGATAGCAATCAGCCCCAGCATTTT
TRBJ1-2,.,TRBV7-3,.,CASSLISPPRTYGYTF,TGTGCCAGCAGCTTAATTTCGCCACCCCGGACCTATGGCTACACCTTC
TRBJ1-2,few,TRBV18,TRBD1,CASSPGTGATGYTF,TGTGCCAGCTCACCAGGGACAGGGGCGACTGGCTACACCTTC
TRBJ1-6,many,TRBV28,TRBD1,CASRSGQGNSPLHF,TGTGCCAGCAGATCCGGACAGGGTAATTCACCCCTCCACTTT
TRBJ1-6,few,TRBV5-1,.,CASSFQGGTPLHF,TGCGCCAGCAGCTTCCAGGGAGGAACCCCCCTCCACTTT
TRBJ1-2,.,TRBV25-1,TRBD1,CASRAPGGSYGYTF,TGTGCCAGCAGGGCCCCAGGGGGAAGCTATGGCTACACCTTC
TRBJ1-6,.,TRBV3-1,TRBD1,CASSAGTGSSPLHF,TGTGCCAGCAGCGCCGGGACAGGGAGTTCACCCCTCCACTTT
TRBJ1-5,few,TRBV27,TRBD1,CASSRQGRNQPQHF,TGTGCCAGCAGTCGACAGGGACGCAATCAGCCCCAGCATTTT
TRBJ1-5,.,TRBV7-3,.,CASSLIPGGQPQHF,TGTGCCAGCAGCTTGATTCCAGGAGGACAGCCCCAGCATTTT
TRBJ1-4,once,TRBV10-3,.,CGISEVKGENEKLFF,TGTGGCATCAGTGAGGTAAAGGGGGAAAATGAAAAACTGTTTTTT
TRBJ1-1,few,TRBV10-3,TRBD1,CAISRQGMGDTEAFF,TGTGCCATCAGTCGACAGGGGATGGGGGACACTGAAGCTTTCTTT